Below are 11 T cell receptor beta chains sequenced from a single sample in a study of T-cell memory formation after mild COVID-19. Each CDR3 protein is one row after TCRdb ran MiXCR on the 5' RACE reads. The top ten clones hold approximately 5% of a sample with roughly 130,000 distinct CDR3 sequences, 15% to 20% of them seen once. What was sequenced was PBMCs or a T cell subset sorted from them (not recorded which). Receptors originate from a man between 18 and 35 years old who had mild COVID-19 (a few samples of this study predate the infection). Cell type and time point are not known.

The V gene is TRBV6-2 or TRBV6-3, the J gene TRBJ2-2; D may be TRBD2 (5 bases). V was trimmed by 0 bases and J by 4 bases, leaving 9 bases between them. Per germline, CDR1 MNHEY and CDR2 SVGEGT. The CDR3 is 15 residues long. In DNA form, the CDR3 reads TGTGCCAGCAGTTACTCGGTAGCGCCCACCGGGGAGCTGTTTTTT. Amino acid sequence: CASSYSVAPTGELFF.

V and J are TRBV4-3 and TRBJ2-3, with D unclear. Trimming took 3 bases from V and 0 from J, leaving 7 bases between them. The CDR3 totals 14 residues. Germline CDR1 reads LGHNA; CDR2 reads YSLEER. The CDR3 region is CASSQGDSTDTQYF. In nucleotides, the CDR3 is TGCGCCAGCAGCCAGGGCGACAGCACAGATACGCAGTATTTT.

This clonotype was seen a few times. The chain combines TRBV20-1 with TRBJ1-2; tentative D call: TRBD1 (5 bases). The V gene's germline CDR1 is DFQATT and CDR2 SNEGSKA (reference sequence). The V and J ends lost 1 base and 3 bases respectively, with 9 bases between them. The CDR3 has 13 amino acids. The CDR3 region is CSARGTGDYGYTF. CDR3 DNA: TGCAGTGCTAGAGGAACGGGGGACTATGGCTACACCTTC.

This clonotype turned up a few times. The V and J genes are TRBV5-6 and TRBJ2-3; D not certain. Per the germline V gene, CDR1 is SGHDT and CDR2 is YYEEEE. V was cut by 3 bases and J by 1 base, with 3 bases left in between. CDR3 size: 12 residues. The CDR3 sequence: CASSWGTDTQYF. CDR3 nucleotides: TGTGCCAGCAGCTGGGGCACAGATACGCAGTATTTT.

The chain uses TRBV19 and TRBJ2-7; D is ambiguous. The germline V gene encodes CDR1 LNHDA and CDR2 SQIVND (reference sequence). V lost 3 bases and J 2 bases, leaving 14 bases between the germline ends. This CDR3 region has 15 residues. The CDR3 loop reads CASSIDVQGAYEQYF. CDR3 nucleotide sequence: TGTGCCAGTAGTATCGACGTCCAAGGCGCCTACGAGCAGTACTTC.

This clonotype was detected only a few times. This rearrangement joins TRBV7-2 to TRBJ2-2; D is unresolved. The germline V gene has CDR1 SGHTA and CDR2 FQGNSA. The CDR3 sequence is 14 residues long. V lost 1 base, J lost 3 bases, and 6 bases lay in between. In nucleotides, the CDR3 is TGTGCCAGCAGCTTAGTGACTTACACCGGGGAGCTGTTTTTT. This encodes CASSLVTYTGELFF.

The CDR3 DNA is TGTGCCAGCAGCCAGAGCCACTCTGGAAACACCATATATTTT. It specifies CASSQSHSGNTIYF. The rearrangement uses TRBV11-2 and TRBJ1-3; D gene unclear. CDR1 SGHAT and CDR2 FQNNGV come from the germline V gene. The CDR3 sequence is 14 residues long. Trimming stripped 5 bases from V and 0 bases from J, with 8 bases between.

As to this clonotype: Since a much larger clone is just one base distant, this may be a read error. V gene TRBV2 combines with J gene TRBJ2-7, with D uncertain. CDR1 and CDR2 from the germline V gene are SNHLY and FYNNEI. This CDR3 has 14 residues. In DNA form, the CDR3 reads TGTGACAGCAGTGAATGGTTTTCTTCCTACGAGCAGTACTTC. Encoded protein: CDSSEWFSSYEQYF.

The chain links TRBV5-1 to TRBJ2-3; 14 nucleotides match TRBD2. The V and J ends lost 5 bases and 5 bases, in that order; junction bases with no gene match: 4. The germline V gene encodes CDR1 SGHRS and CDR2 YFSETQ. This CDR3 spans 15 amino acids. CDR3 nucleotide sequence: TGCGCCAGCAGGACTAGCGGGGGGGCCTTAGATACGCAGTATTTT. Translated, it gives CASRTSGGALDTQYF.

Only a few counts were recorded for this clonotype. V usage is TRBV18 and J usage is TRBJ2-5; D not certain. The CDR3 is made up of 12 amino acids. V lost 5 bases to trimming and J lost 5 bases, with 9 bases between them. Germline V gene data show CDR1 as KGHSH and CDR2 as LQKENI. CDR3 coding DNA: TGTGCCAGCTCAACGGAACGCGAGACCCAGTACTTC. Translated: CASSTERETQYF.

In its sample, this clonotype was seen a few times. The V gene is TRBV6-2 or TRBV6-3, the J gene TRBJ1-2, with TRBD1 matching 8 bases. Losses at the gene ends were 5 bases for V and 7 bases for J; bases not matched to a gene: 3. Germline V gene data show CDR1 as MNHEY and CDR2 as SVGEGT. The CDR3 spans 12 residues. CDR3 protein: CASSPDRGGYTF. CDR3 bases: TGTGCCAGCAGTCCCGACAGGGGTGGCTACACCTTC.